This T cell receptor beta chain is drawn from a study of T cell changes during pregnancy in multiple sclerosis. Germline CDR1 SGDLS, CDR2 YYNGEE. V trimming: 1 base; J trimming: 1 base; junction bases outside the gene matches: 8. This CDR3 has 17 residues. Only in-frame clones appear in the TCRdb table, and some are missing; sequencing was by immunoSEQ multiplex PCR. Of fewer than 60,000 clones listed, roughly 88% are singletons. This clonotype was sampled from a female donor in good health, enrolled as a control in a pregnancy study. The chain links TRBV9 to TRBJ2-3, with 8 bases aligning to TRBD2. The material sequenced was peripheral blood, taken in the third trimester of pregnancy. As DNA, the CDR3 is TGTGCCAGCAGCGTACCCCGGGGAGCGGGGGGCACAGATACGCAGTATTTT. Residues: CASSVPRGAGGTDTQYF.